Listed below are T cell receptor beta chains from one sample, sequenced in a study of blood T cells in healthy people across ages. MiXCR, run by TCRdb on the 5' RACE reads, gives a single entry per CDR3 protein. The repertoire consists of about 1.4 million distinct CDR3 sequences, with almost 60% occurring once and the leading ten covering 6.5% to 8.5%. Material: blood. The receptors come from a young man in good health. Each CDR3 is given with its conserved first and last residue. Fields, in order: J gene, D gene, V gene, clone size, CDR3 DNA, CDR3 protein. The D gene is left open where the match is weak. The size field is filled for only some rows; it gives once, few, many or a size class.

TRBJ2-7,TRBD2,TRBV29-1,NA,TGCAGCGGGCGACTAGCGGACTCCTACGAGCAGTACTTC,CSGRLADSYEQYF
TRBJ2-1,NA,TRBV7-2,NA,TGTGCCAGCAGCTTACTTTCGGGGTTTTCCTACAATGAGCAGTTCTTC,CASSLLSGFSYNEQFF
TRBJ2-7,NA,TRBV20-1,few,TGCAGTGCTAGGGACAACAGGGTGCCTAACTACGAGCAGTACTTC,CSARDNRVPNYEQYF
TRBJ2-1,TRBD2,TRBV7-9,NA,TGTGCCAGCAGCTTGGGGGGACTAGGGGGATACAATGAGCAGTTCTTC,CASSLGGLGGYNEQFF
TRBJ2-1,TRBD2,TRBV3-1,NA,TGTGCCAGCAGCTCCCCTTCCGGGGGGGAGTTCTTC,CASSSPSGGEFF
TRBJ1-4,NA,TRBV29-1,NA,TGCAGCGCCGGACATTCCAATGAAAAACTGTTTTTT,CSAGHSNEKLFF
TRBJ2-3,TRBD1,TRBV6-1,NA,TGTGCCAGCAGGAACCAAGAGGGGGCTACGCAGTATTTT,CASRNQEGATQYF
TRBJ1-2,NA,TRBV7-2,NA,TGTGCCAGCAGCTTGCCGGGGCTCGCCTATGGCTACACCTTC,CASSLPGLAYGYTF
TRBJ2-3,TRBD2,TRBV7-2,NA,TGTGCCAGCAGCTGGACTAGCGGGAACGCAGATACGCAGTATTTT,CASSWTSGNADTQYF
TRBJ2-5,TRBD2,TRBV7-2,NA,TGTGCCAGCAGCTTCCAGCGGGGGAGGGAGACCCAGTACTTC,CASSFQRGRETQYF
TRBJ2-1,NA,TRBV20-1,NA,TGCAGTGCCGCGCTAGCGTCTTACAATGAGCAGTTCTTC,CSAALASYNEQFF
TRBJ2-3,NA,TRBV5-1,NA,TGCGCCAGCAGCGAAAGAGTCACAGAGACGCAGTATTTT,CASSERVTETQYF
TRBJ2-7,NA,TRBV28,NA,TGTGCCAGCAGTTCTGAGTGGTGGCGACAGGCGGATAGATTGATCTACGAGCAGTACTTC,CASSSEWWRQADRLIYEQYF
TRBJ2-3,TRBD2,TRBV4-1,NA,TGCGCCAGCAGCCAACCGAGCGGGGGACTAGCGGGAGACAAACCAAACACAGATACGCAGTATTTT,CASSQPSGGLAGDKPNTDTQYF
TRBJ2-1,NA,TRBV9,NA,TGTGCCAGCAGCGACCAGGGGTCCCCCTACAATGAGCAGTTCTTC,CASSDQGSPYNEQFF
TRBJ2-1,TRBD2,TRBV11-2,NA,TGTGCCAGCAGCTTAGTCTATATGACTAGCGGAACCACGCTACACAATGAGCAGTTCTTC,CASSLVYMTSGTTLHNEQFF
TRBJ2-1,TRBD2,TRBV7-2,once,TGTGCCAGCAGCTTAGTAGGGGGGCTAGCGGGAGTGGATGAGCAGTTCTTC,CASSLVGGLAGVDEQFF
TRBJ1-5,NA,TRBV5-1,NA,TGCGCCAGCAGCCCGCTACCTCAGGGTGATAGCAATCAGCCCCAGCATTTT,CASSPLPQGDSNQPQHF
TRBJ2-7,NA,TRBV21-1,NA,TGTGCCAGCAGCAATAGCGGGGCACGCGTCAACTACGAGCAGTACTTC,CASSNSGARVNYEQYF
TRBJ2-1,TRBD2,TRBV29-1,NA,TGCAGCGTTGAAGATATATCCCCAGCGGGAGGTTACAATGAGCAGTTCTTC,CSVEDISPAGGYNEQFF
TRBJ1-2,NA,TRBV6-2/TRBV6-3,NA,TGTGCCAGCAGACGCGGCTCCTCAGGGGCTAACTATGGCTACACCTTC,CASRRGSSGANYGYTF
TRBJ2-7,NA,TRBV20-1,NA,TGCAGTGCTATGGTCGGAGGACGACCTAAGGAGCAGTACTTC,CSAMVGGRPKEQYF
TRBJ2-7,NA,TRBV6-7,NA,TGTGCCAGCAGTCAGAGTTGGGGGCACCCCTACGAGCAGTACTTC,CASSQSWGHPYEQYF
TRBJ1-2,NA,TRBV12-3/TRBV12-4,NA,TGTGCCAGCAGTTTCCTCGGGCAGGCGACTTATGGCTACACCTTC,CASSFLGQATYGYTF
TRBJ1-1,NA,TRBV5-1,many,TGCGCCAGCAGCTTGGGGCAGGGTTTGACTGAAGCTTTCTTT,CASSLGQGLTEAFF
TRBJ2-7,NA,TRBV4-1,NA,TGCGCCAGCAGCCACAAAGGGGGCCAGGGGGGCTACGAGCAGTACTTC,CASSHKGGQGGYEQYF
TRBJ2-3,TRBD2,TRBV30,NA,TGTGCCTGGAGTAGGCTAGCGGGCAGCACAGATACGCAGTATTTT,CAWSRLAGSTDTQYF
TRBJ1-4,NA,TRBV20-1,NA,TGCAGTGCCCTTCGGGGGACTGGTGAAAAACTGTTTTTT,CSALRGTGEKLFF
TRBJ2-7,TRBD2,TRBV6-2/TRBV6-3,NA,TGTGCCACGGGGACTAGCGGGTACGAGCAGTACTTC,CATGTSGYEQYF
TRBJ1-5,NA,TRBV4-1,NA,TGCGCCAGCAGCCAAGTTGAGAATCAGCCCCAGCATTTT,CASSQVENQPQHF
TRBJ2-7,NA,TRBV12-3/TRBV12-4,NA,TGTGCCAGCAGTGTAGACGGCGGGGCCCACGAGCAGTACTTC,CASSVDGGAHEQYF
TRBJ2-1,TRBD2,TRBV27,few,TGTGCCAGCAGTCCGCGGACTAGCTCCTACAATGAGCAGTTCTTC,CASSPRTSSYNEQFF
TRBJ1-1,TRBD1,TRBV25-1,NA,TGTGCCAGCAGTGAGGCAGGGGGCAGGATGAACACTGAAGCTTTCTTT,CASSEAGGRMNTEAFF
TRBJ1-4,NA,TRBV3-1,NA,TGTGCCAGCAGCCAGGGCAGGGTTTCCGAAAAACTGTTTTTT,CASSQGRVSEKLFF
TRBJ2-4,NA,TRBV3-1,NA,TGTGCCAGCAGCCAAGGGAGGGGACGAGCCAAAAACATTCAGTACTTC,CASSQGRGRAKNIQYF
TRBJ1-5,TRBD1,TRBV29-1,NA,TGCAGCGTTAGCACAGGGGGCCAACAGCCCCAGCATTTT,CSVSTGGQQPQHF
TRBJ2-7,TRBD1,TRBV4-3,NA,TGCGCCAGCAGCCAGGAAGGGACAGCACCCTACGAGCAGTACTTC,CASSQEGTAPYEQYF
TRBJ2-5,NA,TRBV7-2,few,TGTGCCAGCAGCTTCGCGGGGCGCGTAGGAGAGACCCAGTACTTC,CASSFAGRVGETQYF
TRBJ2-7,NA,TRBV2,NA,TGTGCCAGCCAGTGGACAGACTACGAGCAGTACTTC,CASQWTDYEQYF
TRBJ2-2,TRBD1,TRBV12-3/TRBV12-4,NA,TGTGCCAGCAGTTTATCCCCCTTCAGGGGGCCTTACACCGGGGAGCTGTTTTTT,CASSLSPFRGPYTGELFF
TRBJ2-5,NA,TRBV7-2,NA,TGTGCCAGCAGCTTGAGACTAGACGACCAAGAGACCCAGTACTTC,CASSLRLDDQETQYF
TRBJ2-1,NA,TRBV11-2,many,TGTGCCAGCACCTCGAGTCTTCCATCCCCCAACAATGAGCAGTTCTTC,CASTSSLPSPNNEQFF
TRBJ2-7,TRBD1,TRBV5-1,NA,TGCGCCAGCACCTTATTACCGGGACAGGGGGTTGGCGAGCAGTACTTC,CASTLLPGQGVGEQYF
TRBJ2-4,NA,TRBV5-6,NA,TGTGCCAGCAGCCTTGACCAGGGGTTGAATTACATTCAGTACTTC,CASSLDQGLNYIQYF
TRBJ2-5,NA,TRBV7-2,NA,TGTGCCAGCAGCGTCCCCAACGACGAGACCCAGTACTTC,CASSVPNDETQYF
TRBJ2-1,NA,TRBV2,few,TGTGCCAGCCAGGTCAGAAATGAGCAGTTCTTC,CASQVRNEQFF
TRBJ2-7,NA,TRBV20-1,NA,TGCAGTGCTAGAGATAAGAAGGCCCCCTACGAGCAGTACTTC,CSARDKKAPYEQYF
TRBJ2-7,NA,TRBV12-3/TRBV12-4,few,TGTGCCAGCAGTTTAGGACAGAAGAAAGCCTACGAGCAGTACTTC,CASSLGQKKAYEQYF
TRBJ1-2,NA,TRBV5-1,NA,TGCGCCAGCAGCTTCACAGCGAACGGGGACTATGGCTACACCTTC,CASSFTANGDYGYTF
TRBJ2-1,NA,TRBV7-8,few,TGTGCCAGCAGCTTAGAGCGGCCACAGCAGTTCTTC,CASSLERPQQFF
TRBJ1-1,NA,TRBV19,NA,TGTGCCAGTAGTATAGTGGCGAACACTGAAGCTTTCTTT,CASSIVANTEAFF
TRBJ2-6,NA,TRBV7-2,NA,TGTGCCAGCAGGGTGGGACCAGGTTCTGGGGCCAACGTCCTGACTTTC,CASRVGPGSGANVLTF
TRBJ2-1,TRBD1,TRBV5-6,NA,TGTGCCAGCAGCTTTGGGACAGCCTCCTACAATGAGCAGTTCTTC,CASSFGTASYNEQFF
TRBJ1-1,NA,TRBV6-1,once,TGTGCCAGCAGTGCCCTCAGGATTGAAGCTTTCTTT,CASSALRIEAFF
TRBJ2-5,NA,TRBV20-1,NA,TGCAGTGCAAGGGGGAGCCACCAAGAGACCCAGTACTTC,CSARGSHQETQYF